The 21 T cell receptor beta chains presented below share a single source sample, sequenced in a study of cytomegalovirus exposure and HLA in healthy donors. The PCR had 60 Vbeta and 13 Jbeta primers. TCRdb's copy holds only in-frame clones and misses some; the assay was immunoSEQ multiplex PCR. The sample holds about 160,000 clones, 75% to 85% seen once. Sequencing was performed on PBMCs. Receptors originate from a woman aged 18-29 years in good health and CMV-seronegative.

This chain joins TRBV30 and TRBJ2-5, with 7 bases that match TRBD1. The V gene's germline CDR1 is GTSNPN and CDR2 SVGIG (reference sequence). The V and J ends lost 0 bases and 5 bases, in that order; junction bases with no gene match: 0. The CDR3 contains 12 residues. The CDR3 DNA follows: TGTGCCTGGAGTGTACAGGGGGAGACCCAGTACTTC. Amino acid sequence: CAWSVQGETQYF. The full variable domain, rest sourced from reference TRBV30 and TRBJ2-5, is SQTIHQWPATLVQPVGSPLSLECTVEGTSNPNLYWYRQAAGRGLQLLFYSVGIGQISSEVPQNLSASRPQDRQFILSSKKLLLSDSGFYLCAWSVQGETQYFGPGTRLLVL.

The sample holds one count of this clone. The CDR3 protein is CASSTGGYNSPLHF. The CDR3, as DNA: TGTGCCAGCAGCACAGGGGGCTATAATTCACCCCTCCACTTT. The chain employs TRBV6-1 and TRBJ1-6; TRBD1 matches at 8 bases. CDR1 is MNHNS, CDR2 SASEGT, per germline. V was pared by 6 bases and J by 3 bases, with 1 base of the junction left unmatched. CDR3 length: 14 amino acids.

The chain carries TRBV10-3 and TRBJ2-3, with 11 bases aligning to TRBD2. Germline-derived CDR1 and CDR2 are ENHRY and SYGVKD. The CDR3 covers 18 residues. V trimming: 4 bases; J trimming: 0 bases; junction bases outside the gene matches: 9. The CDR3 spells CAISAAPGLAASTDTQYF. The CDR3 bases are TGTGCCATCAGTGCTGCGCCGGGACTAGCGGCTAGCACAGATACGCAGTATTTT.

V gene TRBV19 combines with J gene TRBJ1-1; D not certain. V was pared by 6 bases and J by 7 bases, with 15 bases between. The CDR3 loop spans 13 amino acids. The germline gives CDR1 LNHDA, CDR2 SQIVND (reference sequence). DNA of the CDR3: TGTGCCAGTAGAGCCTCCGGAGCACATGAAGCTTTCTTT. This codes for CASRASGAHEAFF. The whole variable domain, filled in from reference TRBV19 and TRBJ1-1, reads DGGITQSPKYLFRKEGQNVTLSCEQNLNHDAMYWYRQDPGQGLRLIYYSQIVNDFQKGDIAEGYSVSREKKESFPLTVTSAQKNPTAFYLCASRASGAHEAFFGQGTRLTVV.

The gene calls are TRBV30 and TRBJ2-7; a weak D match, TRBD1 (6 bases). The CDR3 has 12 amino acids. Germline V gene data show CDR1 as GTSNPN and CDR2 as SVGIG (reference sequence). With 5 bases removed from V and 3 bases from J, the gap between germline ends came to 11 bases. CDR3 DNA: TGTGCCTGGGGCAGGGGAATCTACGAGCAGTACTTC. As protein: CAWGRGIYEQYF.

Comments on this clone: At the DNA level, this CDR3 is encoded by other sequences in the same sample as well. V is TRBV5-1 and J is TRBJ1-6, with D maybe TRBD1 (6 bases). The V end was cut by 4 bases, the J end by 6 bases, with 11 bases between. Germline CDR1 and CDR2: SGHRS and YFSETQ. The CDR3 spans 14 residues. The CDR3 is CASSLTGTNSPLHF. CDR3 coding DNA: TGCGCCAGCAGCCTAACAGGGACTAATTCACCCCTCCACTTT.

This clone was counted a few times. CDR3 loop: CASSPGRGREKLFF. CDR3 DNA: TGTGCCAGCAGCCCCGGCAGGGGGCGTGAAAAACTGTTTTTT. The chain joins TRBV5-4 to TRBJ1-4; the match to TRBD1 covers 8 bases. The CDR3 length is 14 residues. V shed 4 bases and J 7 bases; nucleotides not matched to a gene: 6. The germline V gene has CDR1 SGHNT and CDR2 YYREEE (reference sequence).

This clone was detected a few times. The V gene is TRBV7-8, the J gene TRBJ2-1, with 9 bases matching TRBD2. The V gene end was trimmed by 1 base and the J gene end by 0 bases; junction bases not matched to a gene: 7. This CDR3 comprises 18 residues. Germline lookup yields CDR1 SGHVS and CDR2 FQNEAQ. CDR3 coding DNA: TGTGCCAGCAGCTTAGAAGGGACTAGCTCGAGCTCCTACAATGAGCAGTTCTTC. Protein: CASSLEGTSSSSYNEQFF.

This clone appeared a single time. The J gene is TRBJ2-7, the V gene TRBV28; D gene unclear. The length of the CDR3 is 14 residues. CDR1 is MDHEN, CDR2 SYDVKM, per germline. V gave up 5 bases and J gave up 2 bases, with 13 bases separating them. CDR3 DNA sequence: TGTGCCAGCAGTCTCGGGTTAGTTCCCTACGAGCAGTACTTC. Translated, it gives CASSLGLVPYEQYF.

The V gene is TRBV28, the J gene TRBJ2-3, with D possibly matching TRBD1 (6 bases). CDR1 and CDR2 from the germline V gene are MDHEN and SYDVKM. The V end was cut by 7 bases, the J end by 1 base, with 21 bases between. The CDR3 contains 17 residues. In DNA, the CDR3 is TGTGCCAGCACGAGGGGGTCGGGGATTCAAGGCACAGATACGCAGTATTTT. As protein: CASTRGSGIQGTDTQYF.

The chain links TRBV29-1 to TRBJ2-7; 13 bases are a match to TRBD2. Looked up from germline, CDR1 is SQVTM and CDR2 is ANQGSEA. The V gene end was trimmed by 7 bases and the J gene end by 6 bases; junction bases not matched to a gene: 6. The CDR3 length is 13 residues. The CDR3 reads CSGRGLAGSEQYF. CDR3 bases: TGCAGCGGGAGGGGACTAGCGGGGAGCGAGCAGTACTTC.

This chain uses TRBV27 with TRBJ2-7, with TRBD2 as a possible D gene (6 bases). The V end lost 8 bases, the J end lost 2 bases, and 22 bases lay between the germline ends. The CDR3 contains 16 residues. Germline loops: CDR1 MNHEY, CDR2 SMNVEV (reference sequence). The CDR3 protein is CASSSRSGERAYEQYF. CDR3 bases: TGTGCCAGCTCCTCTCGATCGGGGGAGAGGGCCTACGAGCAGTACTTC.

This chain links TRBV2 with TRBJ1-2, with 8 bases fitting TRBD1. The CDR3 has 14 amino acids. Germline V gene lookup returns CDR1 SNHLY and CDR2 FYNNEI. The trim removed 2 bases at V and 4 bases at J, leaving 3 bases unmatched. DNA of the CDR3: TGTGCCAGCAGTGAACAGGGGGCTAGCTATGGCTACACCTTC. It codes for CASSEQGASYGYTF.

The V and J genes are TRBV28 and TRBJ1-1, with unresolved D. The CDR3 runs 12 residues. Between the trimmed V and J ends, which lost 1 base and 11 bases, there was a span of 11 bases. Germline CDR1 MDHEN, CDR2 SYDVKM. The CDR3 is CASSLFSGGAFF. CDR3 nucleotides: TGTGCCAGCAGTTTATTTTCCGGAGGCGCTTTCTTT.

This clone was seen a single time. CDR3 loop: CASKYQGSTDTQYF. Here the CDR3 DNA reads TGTGCCAGCAAGTACCAGGGGAGCACAGATACGCAGTATTTT. V is TRBV27 and J is TRBJ2-3; possible D gene TRBD1, 6 bases. The CDR3 covers 14 residues. Trimming took off 7 bases at V and 0 bases at J, with 11 bases between the two ends. Germline V gene lookup returns CDR1 MNHEY and CDR2 SMNVEV (reference sequence).

The rearrangement uses TRBV5-1 and TRBJ2-1, with D possibly matching TRBD2 (8 bases). There are 21 residues in the CDR3. Germline V gene data show CDR1 as SGHRS and CDR2 as YFSETQ. V was clipped by 3 bases and J by 7 bases, with 35 bases between them. CDR3 sequence: CASSYPRDRILTISGTNEQFF. The CDR3, as DNA: TGCGCCAGCAGCTATCCCCGGGACAGAATATTAACTATTAGCGGGACTAATGAGCAGTTCTTC. The variable domain in full, with the rest retrieved from reference TRBV5-1 and TRBJ2-1, is KAGVTQTPRYLIKTRGQQVTLSCSPISGHRSVSWYQQTPGQGLQFLFEYFSETQRNKGNFPGRFSGRQFSNSRSEMNVSTLELGDSALYLCASSYPRDRILTISGTNEQFFGPGTRLTVL.

CDR3 protein: CASSPSGQLGRNYGYTF. Here the CDR3 DNA reads TGTGCCAGCAGTCCCTCCGGACAGTTAGGGCGTAACTATGGCTACACCTTC. V gene TRBV27 combines with J gene TRBJ1-2; TRBD1 might be the D (6 bases). In germline, CDR1 is MNHEY, CDR2 SMNVEV (reference sequence). Trimming stripped 5 bases from V and 1 base from J, with 20 bases between. The CDR3 is 17 amino acids.

This chain uses TRBV7-6 with TRBJ1-4; D uncertain. The V and J ends lost 5 bases and 0 bases respectively, with 4 bases between them. The CDR3 covers 13 residues. Germline V CDR1 and CDR2: SGHVS, FNYEAQ. The CDR3 DNA reads TGTGCCAGCAGCCGCGCAACTAATGAAAAACTGTTTTTT. It codes for CASSRATNEKLFF.

The chain joins TRBV29-1 to TRBJ2-1; TRBD2 aligns across 12 bases. With V trimmed by 7 bases and J by 1 base, 5 bases remained unmatched. This CDR3 spans 15 amino acids. Germline lookup yields CDR1 SQVTM and CDR2 ANQGSEA. The CDR3 bases are TGCAGCGCACCTAGCGGGAGGGCGTCCTACAATGAGCAGTTCTTC. This sequence encodes CSAPSGRASYNEQFF.

The rearrangement links TRBV28 to TRBJ2-7; 12 nucleotides agree with TRBD2. CDR1 is MDHEN, CDR2 SYDVKM, per germline. V was clipped by 6 bases and J by 7 bases; unmatched bases: 10. The CDR3 runs to 15 residues. The CDR3 loop is CASSPGTSGLKEQYF. In nucleotides, the CDR3 is TGTGCCAGCAGCCCCGGGACTAGCGGGCTGAAAGAGCAGTACTTC. Based on the CDR3 plus reference TRBV28 and TRBJ2-7, the full variable domain is DVKVTQSSRYLVKRTGEKVFLECVQDMDHENMFWYRQDPGLGLRLIYFSYDVKMKEKGDIPEGYSVSREKKERFSLILESASTNQTSMYLCASSPGTSGLKEQYFGPGTRLTVT.

This clone was found a few times. The V and J genes are TRBV28 and TRBJ2-5, with a tentative D call TRBD1 (5 bases). CDR1 and CDR2 (germline): MDHEN, SYDVKM. The CDR3 totals 14 residues. The V and J ends lost 1 base and 5 bases respectively, with 11 bases between them. The CDR3 DNA reads TGTGCCAGCAGTTTATCCTCCAGGGTCGAGACCCAGTACTTC. Translating it yields CASSLSSRVETQYF.